This T cell receptor (beta chain) was profiled in a study of blood T cells in healthy people across ages. Study outcomes and limitations: It was not known whether donors were CMV positive (a possible confounder of expanded clonotype changes). Measured against age, TCR beta diversity per million T cells decreased in a roughly linear manner. Strongly correlated with naive T cell percentage was TCR beta diversity.

The CDR3 runs 16 residues. After removal of 1 base from V and 0 bases from J, the junction contained 3 bases not matched to a gene. Germline V CDR1 and CDR2: SEHNR, FQNEAQ (reference sequence). Note on this clonotype: Its antigen is unknown.

The use of a sample-barcoded 5' primer and a J-beta primer mix characterized a second PCR of roughly 6 to 12 cycles. Each TCR beta cDNA got a 12-nucleotide random molecular identifier. MiXCR, applied by TCRdb to the 5' RACE reads, yields one record per CDR3 protein. The repertoire consists of 650,000 or so distinct CDR3 sequences, with 52% occurring once and the leading ten covering 13%. The sequence was collected from a woman older than 75 in good health. The sequencing input was blood. J is TRBJ2-4 and V is TRBV7-9, with 7 bases identical to TRBD2. CDR3 sequence reads: CASSLDGTIAKNIQYF. CDR3 nucleotide sequence: TGTGCCAGCAGCTTAGACGGGACTATAGCCAAAAACATTCAGTACTTC.